The clone carrying this T cell receptor beta chain was recorded many times. The target antigen is unknown. Stated time point: newly diagnosed GD, antithyroid drugs for less than 3 months. RNA extracted from PBMCs served as the sequencing template. According to the study, TCR beta libraries were built with iRepertoire HTBI primers and CDR3-region Arm-PCR. TCRdb fed the multiplex PCR reads into MiXCR, producing one record per CDR3 protein. The data hold hundreds of thousands of distinct CDR3 sequences, with 15% observed a single time. There are 14 residues in the CDR3. V was pared by 4 bases and J by 7 bases, with 4 bases of the junction left unmatched. Germline CDR1 is SEHNR and CDR2 is FQNEAQ (reference sequence). This sample stems from a study of regulatory T cells in long-lasting Graves disease. Background on the study: Less than 3 months of antithyroid drugs had been taken by newly diagnosed Graves' patients. Whole-study results and caveats: Accuracy may have been reduced by the small sample size. Between persistent patients, around 2,900 public clonotypes were shared, exceeding the 900 to 1,000 shared between new patients. The TCR repertoire of persistent Graves' patients was less diverse than that of newly diagnosed ones.

This material consisted of peripheral blood mononuclear cells (PBMCs), taken at new diagnosis, from a patient treated with antithyroid drugs. The rearrangement uses TRBV7-9 and TRBJ2-1, with 10 nucleotides matching TRBD1. This sequence originates from a female donor with Graves disease. The CDR3 here is CASSSDRGRNEQFF. The CDR3 bases are TGTGCCAGCAGCTCTGACAGGGGGCGGAATGAGCAGTTCTTC.